This passage covers 9 T cell receptor beta chains from one sample sequenced in a study of blood T cell repertoires in COVID-19. Data came from immunoSEQ multiplex PCR; TCRdb stores just in-frame clones and leaves some out. This table has about 250,000 clones, about 84% appearing once. The sequenced sample consisted of peripheral blood. The receptors were sampled from a woman older than 75 with acute or convalescent COVID-19.

This chain's CDR3 is CASRKWVTGPGKSPLHF. The CDR3 DNA reads as TGTGCCAGCAGAAAGTGGGTGACCGGGCCAGGGAAGTCACCCCTCCACTTT. V usage is TRBV7-9 and J usage is TRBJ1-6; a possible D gene is TRBD1 (5 bases). In germline, CDR1 is SEHNR, CDR2 FQNEAQ (reference sequence). This CDR3 has 17 residues. Trimming stripped 6 bases from V and 10 bases from J, with 25 bases between.

The CDR3 DNA is TGTGCCAGCAGCGTAGAGACCCGGAGCACTGAAGCTTTCTTT. Protein sequence: CASSVETRSTEAFF. The chain employs TRBV9 and TRBJ1-1, with D unclear. The CDR3 spans 14 residues. The ends were cut back, 0 bases at V and 4 bases at J, with 10 bases in the middle. Germline V CDR1 and CDR2: SGDLS, YYNGEE.

A single count supports this clone. The V gene is TRBV3-1 (or the pseudogene TRBV3-2), the J gene TRBJ2-1, with a tentative D call TRBD1 (6 bases). This CDR3 contains 14 residues. CDR1 is LGHDT and CDR2 is YNNKEL in the germline V gene (reference sequence). V gave up 1 base and J gave up 6 bases, with 10 bases separating them. Here the CDR3 DNA reads TGTGCCAGCAGCCAAGTCAGGGGAAGCAATGAGCAGTTCTTC. This encodes CASSQVRGSNEQFF.

This chain uses TRBV5-1 with TRBJ2-7; D gene unclear. The V end lost 3 bases, the J end lost 3 bases, and 4 bases lay between the germline ends. Germline CDR1 reads SGHRS; CDR2 reads YFSETQ. This CDR3 contains 11 residues. The chain's CDR3 is CASSSNYEQYF. In DNA form, the CDR3 reads TGCGCCAGCAGCTCCAACTACGAGCAGTACTTC.

This clone was found once. The V and J genes are TRBV5-6 and TRBJ2-5; D not certain. Germline loops: CDR1 SGHDT, CDR2 YYEEEE. V dropped 2 bases and J dropped 6 bases, with 14 bases sitting between them. This CDR3 is built from 14 residues. The CDR3 bases are TGTGCCAGCAGCTTTTTTCCGGGTCGGCAGACCCAGTACTTC. Translated, it gives CASSFFPGRQTQYF.

The chain couples TRBV25-1 to TRBJ2-2; 9 bases agree with TRBD1. CDR3 length: 16 amino acids. With 3 bases clipped from V and 6 bases from J, the junction kept 8 bases outside the gene matches. Germline values: CDR1 MGHDK, CDR2 SYGVNS. The CDR3 DNA sequence: TGTGCCAGCAGTGACCCGGGACAGGGCATGGCCGGGGAGCTGTTTTTT. It translates to CASSDPGQGMAGELFF. The full variable domain, its missing parts supplied by reference TRBV25-1 and TRBJ2-2, is EADIYQTPRYLVIGTGKKITLECSQTMGHDKMYWYQQDPGMELHLIHYSYGVNSTEKGDLSSESTVSRIRTEHFPLTLESARPSHTSQYLCASSDPGQGMAGELFFGEGSRLTVL.

This rearrangement joins TRBV6-5 to TRBJ1-1, with D perhaps matching TRBD1 (6 bases). The V and J ends lost 3 bases and 11 bases respectively, with 19 bases between them. Germline lookup yields CDR1 MNHEY and CDR2 SVGAGI. This CDR3 comprises 14 residues. Here the CDR3 reads CASSYDRTGTSAFF. CDR3 nucleotides: TGTGCCAGCAGTTATGACAGGACCGGGACGTCGGCTTTCTTT.

This chain connects TRBV7-9 to TRBJ2-2; 7 nucleotides line up with TRBD1. The CDR3 contains 16 residues. Per germline, CDR1 SEHNR and CDR2 FQNEAQ (reference sequence). The J segment lost 1 base and the V segment lost 3 bases, leaving 5 bases of the junction unmatched. CDR3 DNA sequence: TGTGCCAGCAGCTTGCAAGGGACAGTGAACACCGGGGAGCTGTTTTTT. Residues: CASSLQGTVNTGELFF.

The gene calls are TRBV3-1 (or the pseudogene TRBV3-2) and TRBJ1-1; 8 nucleotides agree with TRBD1. V lost 5 bases, J lost 6 bases, and 5 bases stayed unmatched. CDR1 and CDR2 (germline): LGHDT, YNNKEL (reference sequence). The CDR3 has 13 amino acids. CDR3 sequence: CASSIIQGAEAFF. The CDR3 nucleotides read TGTGCCAGCAGCATCATACAGGGGGCTGAAGCTTTCTTT.